The entry below describes one T cell receptor beta chain. Its matching antigen is unknown. The data stem from a study of cytomegalovirus exposure and HLA in healthy donors. The CDR3 runs 14 residues. CDR1 and CDR2 (germline): SNHLY, FYNNEI. Unmatched junction bases numbered 5, after V lost 3 bases and J lost 7 bases. Whole-study findings and limits: Immune exposure was documented only through CMV serostatus. Highly shared variants forming one cluster were likely a sequencing artifact. Association of a missense DCLRE1C variant with TCR beta V- and J-gene trimming was reported in a later analysis.

Use of 60 Vbeta and 13 Jbeta primers characterized the PCR. Some clones are missing from TCRdb's copy, which holds only in-frame ones; the method was immunoSEQ multiplex PCR. The table has around 200,000 clones, over 80% seen once. This receptor was identified in a woman aged 45-60 years in good health and CMV-seropositive. V gene TRBV2 combines with J gene TRBJ2-1; 8 bases fit TRBD2. Material: PBMCs. Written as DNA, the CDR3 is TGTGCCAGCAGTGATCCGGGGGGGCAAAATGAGCAGTTCTTC. It codes for CASSDPGGQNEQFF.